The clone carrying this T cell receptor beta chain was seen repeatedly, ten times or more. The CDR3 spans 15 residues. V shed 2 bases and J 3 bases; nucleotides not matched to a gene: 1. CDR1 and CDR2 (germline): ENHRY, SYGVKD. The record originates from a study of regulatory T cells in long-lasting Graves disease. Arm-PCR with iRepertoire HTBI primers amplified the CDR3 regions for these TCR beta libraries. A single record per CDR3 protein comes from TCRdb applying MiXCR to the multiplex PCR reads. The sample has hundreds of thousands of distinct CDR3 sequences; 15% to 20% are singletons. This sample's time point: newly diagnosed GD, antithyroid drugs for less than 3 months. With RNA extracted from PBMCs as input, the TCR library was made. The sample was also linked to a second study, of T cells in Graves' hyperthyroidism and ophthalmopathy. Per that paper: With a duration under 2 months, the hyperthyroidism was newly diagnosed in patients aged 18 to 65.

This rearrangement joins TRBV10-3 to TRBJ2-1; 10 bases map to TRBD2. The material was peripheral blood mononuclear cells (PBMCs), obtained at new diagnosis, from a patient treated with antithyroid drugs. The source of this sequence is a man between 18 and 35 years old with Graves disease. CDR3 DNA: TGTGCCATCAGTGAGACTAGCGGGAACTACAATGAGCAGTTCTTC. It encodes CAISETSGNYNEQFF.